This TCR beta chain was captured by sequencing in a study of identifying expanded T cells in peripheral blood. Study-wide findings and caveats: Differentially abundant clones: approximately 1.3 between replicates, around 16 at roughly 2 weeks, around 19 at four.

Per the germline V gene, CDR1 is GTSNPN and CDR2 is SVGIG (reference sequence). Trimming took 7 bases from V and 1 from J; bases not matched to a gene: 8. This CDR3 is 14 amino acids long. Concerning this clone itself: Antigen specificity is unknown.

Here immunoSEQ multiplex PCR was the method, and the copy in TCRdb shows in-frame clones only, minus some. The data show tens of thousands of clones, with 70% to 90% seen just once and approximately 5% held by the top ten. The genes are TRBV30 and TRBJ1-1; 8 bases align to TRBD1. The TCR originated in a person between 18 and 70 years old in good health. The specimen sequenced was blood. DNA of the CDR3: TGTGCCTCGCTACTCGGACAGGGGAACACTGAAGCTTTCTTT. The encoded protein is CASLLGQGNTEAFF. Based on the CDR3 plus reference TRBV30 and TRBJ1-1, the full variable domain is SQTIHQWPATLVQPVGSPLSLECTVEGTSNPNLYWYRQAAGRGLQLLFYSVGIGQISSEVPQNLSASRPQDRQFILSSKKLLLSDSGFYLCASLLGQGNTEAFFGQGTRLTVV.